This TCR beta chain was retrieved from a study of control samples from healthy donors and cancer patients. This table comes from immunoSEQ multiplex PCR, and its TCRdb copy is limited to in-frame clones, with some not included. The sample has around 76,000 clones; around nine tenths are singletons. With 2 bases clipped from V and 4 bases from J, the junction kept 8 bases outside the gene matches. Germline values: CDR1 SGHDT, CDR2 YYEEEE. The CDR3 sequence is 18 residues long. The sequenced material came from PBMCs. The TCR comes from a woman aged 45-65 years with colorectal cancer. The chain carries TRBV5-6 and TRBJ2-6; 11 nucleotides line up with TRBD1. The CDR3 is CASSFGGQGALGANVLTF. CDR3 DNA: TGTGCCAGCAGCTTTGGCGGACAGGGGGCTTTGGGGGCCAACGTCCTGACTTTC.